The entry below gives a single T cell receptor (beta chain) sequence along with its context. The data stem from a study of blood T cell repertoires in COVID-19. Study-wide background: The analysed material was cDNA or gDNA that came from T cells, B-cell-depleted T cells, or PBMCs.

Sequenced by immunoSEQ multiplex PCR; TCRdb stores in-frame clones only, minus some. The sample contains roughly 260,000 clones, around 90% of which appear only once. Trimming took 8 bases from V and 4 from J, leaving 9 bases between them. Germline values: CDR1 LNHDA, CDR2 SQIVND (reference sequence). The CDR3 consists of 12 residues. This sequence was found in a person between 18 and 35 years old with COVID-19, enrolled during active disease. Sequenced: peripheral blood. The V call is TRBV19, the J call TRBJ2-1; no definite D call. The CDR3 sequence is CASLDSYNEQFF. DNA of the CDR3: TGTGCCAGTCTAGACTCATACAATGAGCAGTTCTTC. Supplemented by reference TRBV19 and TRBJ2-1, the full variable domain reads DGGITQSPKYLFRKEGQNVTLSCEQNLNHDAMYWYRQDPGQGLRLIYYSQIVNDFQKGDIAEGYSVSREKKESFPLTVTSAQKNPTAFYLCASLDSYNEQFFGPGTRLTVL.